This paragraph reports one T cell receptor beta chain. Its target is not known. The PCR used 60 Vbeta and 13 Jbeta primers. Here immunoSEQ multiplex PCR was the method, and the copy in TCRdb shows in-frame clones only, minus some. The table lists about 150,000 clones, with roughly 1.6% in the top ten. This specimen comes from a study of cytomegalovirus exposure and HLA in healthy donors. Study context: Of all 400 or so donors who were genotyped, roughly 85% belonged to the Caucasian-associated ancestry cluster.

Study observations and caveats: Immune exposure was documented only through CMV serostatus. Per a prior analysis, the majority of TCR beta V segments were productive roughly 87% or roughly 30% of the time.

The CDR3 has 14 amino acids. Per the germline V gene, CDR1 is MDHEN and CDR2 is SYDVKM. V shed 7 bases and J 1 base; nucleotides not matched to a gene: 5. The chain is built from TRBV28 and TRBJ2-7, with 9 bases matching TRBD1. Input material: PBMCs. The receptor was derived from a woman between 50 and 59 years old in good health and CMV-seronegative. CDR3 sequence reads: CASTRTGVSYEQYF. The CDR3 DNA reads TGTGCCAGCACCAGGACAGGGGTTTCCTACGAGCAGTACTTC.